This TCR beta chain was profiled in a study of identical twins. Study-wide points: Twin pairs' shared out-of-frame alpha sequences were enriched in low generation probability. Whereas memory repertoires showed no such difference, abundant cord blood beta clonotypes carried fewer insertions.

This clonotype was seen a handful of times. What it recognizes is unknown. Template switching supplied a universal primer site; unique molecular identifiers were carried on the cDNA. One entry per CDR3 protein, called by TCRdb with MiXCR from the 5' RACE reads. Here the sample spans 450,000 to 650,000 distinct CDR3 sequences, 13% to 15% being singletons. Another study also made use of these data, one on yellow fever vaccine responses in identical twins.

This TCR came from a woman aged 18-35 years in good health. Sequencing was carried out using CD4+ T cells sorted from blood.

CDR3 region: CASSFGGGRRNTEAFF. In DNA form, the CDR3 reads TGTGCCAGCAGTTTTGGCGGCGGGCGCAGGAACACTGAAGCTTTCTTT. The chain uses TRBV12-3 or TRBV12-4 and TRBJ1-1; no reliable D call. CDR3 length: 16 residues. The V gene lost 3 bases and the J gene lost 1 base, with 15 bases spanning the gap.